This note documents a single TCR beta chain sequence. Its specificity is not known. This entry comes from a study of shared clonotypes between healthy human individuals. Findings and limits, study-wide: Naive subsets, compared against memory subsets, generally had larger estimated richness values. Clonotype sharing levels among donors were expected to vary with sequencing depth. The sampled material consisted only of blood, and tissue repertoires are likely to differ.

CDR1 and CDR2 from the germline V gene are MGHRA and YSYEKL. The length of the CDR3 is 14 residues. V lost 0 bases to trimming and J lost 7 bases, with 10 bases between them. Terminally differentiated effector memory CD45RA+ cells were left out of the naive CD8 fraction, which was CD45RO-negative and positively selected for CCR7. The authors split each subset's genomic DNA evenly across several immunoSEQ plates. Generated by immunoSEQ multiplex PCR, the TCRdb table keeps only in-frame clones and is missing some. Here the sample spans some 2,000,000 clones, roughly 94% being singletons. The sample comprised naive CD8+ T cells sorted from blood. The chain recombines TRBV4-1 with TRBJ1-5; possible D gene TRBD1, 6 bases. The sequence was obtained from a man aged 18 to 30 in good health. The chain's CDR3 is CASSQEQGYQPQHF. Written as DNA, the CDR3 is TGCGCCAGCAGCCAAGAACAGGGATACCAGCCCCAGCATTTT.